These 20 T cell receptor beta chains were all obtained from the same sample, sequenced in a study of OX40 agonist ivuxolimab in advanced cancers. Produced via immunoSEQ multiplex PCR; TCRdb's table is partial and in-frame only. The profile shows over 100,000 clones, 75% to 90% of them singletons. Specimen: CD4+ or CD8+ T cells sorted from blood, collected in a trial of the OX40 agonist ivuxolimab. Receptors were obtained from an adult with an advanced solid tumor such as melanoma, head and neck, liver or kidney cancer.

The V and J genes are TRBV9 and TRBJ1-3; D call uncertain. The CDR3 covers 13 residues. The V gene lost 0 bases and the J gene lost 8 bases, with 9 bases spanning the gap. CDR1 is SGDLS, CDR2 YYNGEE, per germline. The CDR3 loop is CASSVAASDTIYF. Written as DNA, the CDR3 is TGTGCCAGCAGCGTAGCCGCATCCGACACCATATATTTT.

This rearrangement joins TRBV27 to TRBJ2-6, with TRBD1 identical over 8 bases. Germline values: CDR1 MNHEY, CDR2 SMNVEV (reference sequence). V was pared by 2 bases and J by 0 bases, with 3 bases of the junction left unmatched. The CDR3 has 17 residues. CDR3 residues: CASSLDRGASGANVLTF. The CDR3 DNA follows: TGTGCCAGCAGTTTAGACAGGGGAGCCTCTGGGGCCAACGTCCTGACTTTC.

V usage is TRBV2 and J usage is TRBJ2-2, with D uncertain. The V end lost 7 bases, the J end lost 2 bases, and 11 bases lay between the germline ends. This CDR3 spans 14 amino acids. Germline CDR1 is SNHLY and CDR2 is FYNNEI. The CDR3 DNA sequence: TGTGCCAGCAATAGTCTGAGAAACACCGGGGAGCTGTTTTTT. Translation: CASNSLRNTGELFF.

The rearrangement uses TRBV11-2 and TRBJ2-1, with a tentative D call TRBD1 (6 bases). The ends were cut back, 1 base at V and 7 bases at J, with 11 bases in the middle. CDR3 size: 14 residues. Germline loops: CDR1 SGHAT, CDR2 FQNNGV. In nucleotides, the CDR3 is TGTGCCAGCAGCTTAGGACAGGCCGCTAATGAGCAGTTCTTC. Translated: CASSLGQAANEQFF.

This chain links TRBV29-1 with TRBJ2-2; 7 bases match TRBD1. In germline, CDR1 is SQVTM, CDR2 ANQGSEA. V trimming: 3 bases; J trimming: 1 base; junction bases outside the gene matches: 8. There are 16 residues in the CDR3. The CDR3 DNA reads TGCAGCGTTGAGACCAGGGGGAGTGGGAACACCGGGGAGCTGTTTTTT. Translation: CSVETRGSGNTGELFF.

This chain uses TRBV29-1 with TRBJ2-3, with D perhaps matching TRBD2 (6 bases). In germline, CDR1 is SQVTM, CDR2 ANQGSEA. The CDR3 totals 12 residues. V gave up 1 base and J gave up 4 bases, with 6 bases separating them. CDR3 protein: CSVEAGADTQYF. As DNA, the CDR3 is TGCAGCGTTGAAGCGGGGGCAGATACGCAGTATTTT.

In this sample, this clone turned up once. J is TRBJ2-7 and V is TRBV5-1; 8 bases align to TRBD2. The CDR3 extends over 15 amino acids. The ends lost 6 bases at V and 2 bases at J; junction bases unmatched: 10. CDR1 and CDR2 (germline): SGHRS, YFSETQ. The chain's CDR3 is CASTRDTSGTYEQYF. In DNA form, the CDR3 reads TGCGCCAGCACCCGCGATACTAGCGGAACCTACGAGCAGTACTTC.

The chain links TRBV6-6 to TRBJ2-3, with no clear D. V dropped 3 bases and J dropped 3 bases, with 13 bases sitting between them. Germline V gene lookup returns CDR1 MNHNY and CDR2 SVGAGI (reference sequence). The CDR3 has 15 residues. The DNA for the CDR3 is TGTGCCAGCAGTTATAGAACAGAGCAGACAGATACGCAGTATTTT. Translated: CASSYRTEQTDTQYF.

The chain employs TRBV7-2 and TRBJ1-5; tentatively, D is TRBD1 (6 bases). The V end was cut by 7 bases, the J end by 7 bases, with 20 bases between. Germline loops: CDR1 SGHTA, CDR2 FQGNSA. The CDR3 loop spans 15 amino acids. CDR3 nucleotide sequence: TGTGCCAGCACCCTCGGGGAGGGGGGCAGCCAGCCCCAGCATTTT. Protein product: CASTLGEGGSQPQHF.

V usage is TRBV7-9 and J usage is TRBJ2-5; 7 bases match TRBD2. The germline CDR1 and CDR2 sequences are SEHNR and FQNEAQ (reference sequence). The CDR3 loop spans 14 amino acids. With 5 bases clipped from V and 2 bases from J, the junction kept 5 bases outside the gene matches. The CDR3 loop reads CASSPFSGQETQYF. The CDR3 bases are TGTGCCAGCAGCCCATTTAGCGGGCAAGAGACCCAGTACTTC.

The chain is built from TRBV27 and TRBJ1-4; the match to TRBD1 covers 9 bases. V trimming: 8 bases; J trimming: 10 bases; junction bases outside the gene matches: 11. The CDR3 contains 14 residues. Germline V gives CDR1 MNHEY, CDR2 SMNVEV (reference sequence). The CDR3 loop reads CASRVLDRGGKLFF. In DNA, the CDR3 is TGTGCCAGCCGAGTTTTGGACAGGGGAGGAAAACTGTTTTTT.

The rearrangement joins TRBV7-9 to TRBJ1-3; 7 bases line up with TRBD1. Germline values: CDR1 SEHNR, CDR2 FQNEAQ (reference sequence). V dropped 5 bases and J dropped 9; count of bases not matched to a gene: 10. CDR3 size: 14 residues. The CDR3 sequence is CASSQIDRAGTIYF. The CDR3 DNA reads as TGTGCCAGCAGCCAAATTGACAGGGCGGGCACCATATATTTT. Looking up the rest from reference TRBV7-9 and TRBJ1-3 gives the full variable domain: DTGVSQNPRHKITKRGQNVTFRCDPISEHNRLYWYRQTLGQGPEFLTYFQNEAQLEKSRLLSDRFSAERPKGSFSTLEIQRTEQGDSAMYLCASSQIDRAGTIYFGEGSWLTVV.

The chain uses TRBV23-1 and TRBJ1-4; 10 nucleotides line up with TRBD1. TRBV23-1 is an ORF, and what it does is uncertain. With V trimmed by 2 bases and J by 4 bases, 4 bases remained unmatched. The CDR3 is 16 residues long. CDR3 sequence (DNA): TGCGCCAGCAGTCAAAGGGGGACAGGGGATAATGAAAAACTGTTTTTT. Translation: CASSQRGTGDNEKLFF.

This chain connects TRBV19 to TRBJ2-1; TRBD1 matches at 10 bases. Germline V gene lookup returns CDR1 LNHDA and CDR2 SQIVND (reference sequence). The trim removed 6 bases at V and 0 bases at J, leaving 11 bases unmatched. The CDR3 has 18 amino acids. The CDR3 region is CASSPGTGAASSYNEQFF. The CDR3 bases are TGTGCCAGTAGCCCCGGGACAGGGGCCGCCAGCTCCTACAATGAGCAGTTCTTC.

The chain has TRBV28 and TRBJ2-5, with D unresolved. Germline loops: CDR1 MDHEN, CDR2 SYDVKM. The CDR3 covers 14 residues. Deletions cut 6 bases from V and 5 bases from J, with 16 bases between. The CDR3 here is CASRSSAGTETQYF. The CDR3 DNA is TGTGCCAGCAGATCTTCGGCAGGCACCGAGACCCAGTACTTC.

The rearrangement joins TRBV15 to TRBJ2-5; D could derive from TRBD1 or TRBD2 (6 bases each). Germline V CDR1 and CDR2: LNHNV, YYDKDF (reference sequence). V dropped 8 bases and J dropped 7 bases, with 20 bases sitting between them. The CDR3 runs to 14 residues. As DNA, the CDR3 is TGTGCCACCTCCTTGACTAGGGGGTTGGGGACCCAGTACTTC. It yields the protein CATSLTRGLGTQYF. Based on the CDR3 plus reference TRBV15 and TRBJ2-5, the full variable domain is DAMVIQNPRYQVTQFGKPVTLSCSQTLNHNVMYWYQQKSSQAPKLLFHYYDKDFNNEADTPDNFQSRRPNTSFCFLDIRSPGLGDTAMYLCATSLTRGLGTQYFGPGTRLLVL.

This chain joins TRBV7-2 and TRBJ1-1; D unresolved. V dropped 5 bases and J dropped 1 base, with 8 bases sitting between them. Germline values: CDR1 SGHTA, CDR2 FQGNSA. CDR3 length: 13 amino acids. The CDR3 here is CASSQEGNTEAFF. DNA for the CDR3: TGTGCCAGCAGCCAGGAAGGGAACACTGAAGCTTTCTTT.

This chain connects TRBV7-2 to TRBJ2-1; D remains ambiguous. Germline CDR1 and CDR2: SGHTA and FQGNSA. The CDR3 loop spans 13 amino acids. V was clipped by 0 bases and J by 6 bases, with 6 bases between them. The CDR3 protein is CASSLARSNEQFF. CDR3 DNA: TGTGCCAGCAGCTTAGCCCGATCCAATGAGCAGTTCTTC.

This chain connects TRBV27 to TRBJ2-3; 10 bases are shared with TRBD2. Germline V gene lookup returns CDR1 MNHEY and CDR2 SMNVEV (reference sequence). The CDR3 spans 17 residues. Losses at the gene ends were 4 bases for V and 4 bases for J; bases not matched to a gene: 11. The DNA for the CDR3 is TGTGCCAGCAGTTCGCCTGGAATAGCGGGGGGTGCAGATACGCAGTATTTT. Translated, it gives CASSSPGIAGGADTQYF.

This chain joins TRBV30 and TRBJ2-3; TRBD1 matches 7 bases. CDR1 and CDR2 (germline): GTSNPN, SVGIG (reference sequence). Germline trimming cut 4 bases from V and 6 bases from J; bases unmatched to any gene: 7. The CDR3 is 13 amino acids. CDR3 amino acids: CAWTLGTVDTQYF. CDR3 DNA sequence: TGTGCCTGGACCCTTGGGACAGTCGATACGCAGTATTTT.